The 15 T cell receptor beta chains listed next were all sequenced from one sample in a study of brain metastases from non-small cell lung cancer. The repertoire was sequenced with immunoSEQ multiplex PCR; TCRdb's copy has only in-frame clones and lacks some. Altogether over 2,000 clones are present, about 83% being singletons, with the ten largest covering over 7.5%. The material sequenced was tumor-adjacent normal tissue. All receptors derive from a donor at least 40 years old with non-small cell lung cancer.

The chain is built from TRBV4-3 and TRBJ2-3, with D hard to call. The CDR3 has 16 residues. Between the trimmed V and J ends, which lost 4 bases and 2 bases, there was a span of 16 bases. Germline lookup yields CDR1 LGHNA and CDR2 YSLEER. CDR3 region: CASSPYTKSNTDTQYF. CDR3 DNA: TGCGCCAGCAGCCCCTACACTAAATCTAACACAGATACGCAGTATTTT.

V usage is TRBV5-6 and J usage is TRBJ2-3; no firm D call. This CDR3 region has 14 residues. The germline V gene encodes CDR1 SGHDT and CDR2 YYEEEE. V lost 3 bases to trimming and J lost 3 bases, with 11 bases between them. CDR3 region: CASSSMTVTDTQYF. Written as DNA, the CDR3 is TGTGCCAGCAGCTCGATGACGGTGACAGATACGCAGTATTTT.

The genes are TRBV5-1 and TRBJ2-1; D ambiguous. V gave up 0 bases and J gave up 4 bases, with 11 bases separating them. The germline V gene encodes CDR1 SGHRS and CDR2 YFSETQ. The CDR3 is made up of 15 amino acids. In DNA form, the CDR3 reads TGCGCCAGCAGCTTGGAACTGCAAGATTACAATGAGCAGTTCTTC. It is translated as CASSLELQDYNEQFF.

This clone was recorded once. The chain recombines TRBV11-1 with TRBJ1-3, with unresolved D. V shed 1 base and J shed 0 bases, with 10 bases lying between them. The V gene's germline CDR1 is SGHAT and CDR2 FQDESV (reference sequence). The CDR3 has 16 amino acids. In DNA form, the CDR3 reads TGTGCCAGCAGCTTAGAAGTCGGAGCCTCTGGAAACACCATATATTTT. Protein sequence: CASSLEVGASGNTIYF.

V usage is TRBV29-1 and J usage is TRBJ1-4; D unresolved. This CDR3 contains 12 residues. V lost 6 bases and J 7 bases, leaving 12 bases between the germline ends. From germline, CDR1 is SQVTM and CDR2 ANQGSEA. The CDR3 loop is CSVRYGPEKLFF. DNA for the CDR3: TGCAGCGTACGGTATGGTCCTGAAAAACTGTTTTTT.

The CDR3 spells CASSSPVRDTQYF. The CDR3, as DNA: TGTGCCAGCAGCTCTCCTGTACGAGATACGCAGTATTTT. The chain combines TRBV7-9 with TRBJ2-3; D remains ambiguous. This CDR3 contains 13 residues. The V gene's germline CDR1 is SEHNR and CDR2 FQNEAQ (reference sequence). V shed 4 bases and J shed 5 bases, with 10 bases lying between them.

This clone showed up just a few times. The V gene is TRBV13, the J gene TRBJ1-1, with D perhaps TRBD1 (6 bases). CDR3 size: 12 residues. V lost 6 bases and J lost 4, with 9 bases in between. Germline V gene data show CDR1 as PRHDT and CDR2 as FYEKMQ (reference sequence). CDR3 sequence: CASSEGGTEAFF. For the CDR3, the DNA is TGTGCCAGCAGTGAAGGGGGCACTGAAGCTTTCTTT.

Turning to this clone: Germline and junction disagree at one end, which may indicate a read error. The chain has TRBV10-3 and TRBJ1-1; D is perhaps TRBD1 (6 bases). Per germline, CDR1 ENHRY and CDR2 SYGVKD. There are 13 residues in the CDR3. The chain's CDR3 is CAISEGGLTETFF. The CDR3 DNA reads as TGTGCCATCAGTGAAGGGGGACTGACTGAAACTTTCTTT.

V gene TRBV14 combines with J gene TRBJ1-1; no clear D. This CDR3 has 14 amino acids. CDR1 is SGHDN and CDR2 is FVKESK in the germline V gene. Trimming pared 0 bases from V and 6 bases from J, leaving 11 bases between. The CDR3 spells CASSQDWYAPEAFF. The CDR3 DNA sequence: TGTGCCAGCAGCCAAGATTGGTACGCCCCTGAAGCTTTCTTT.

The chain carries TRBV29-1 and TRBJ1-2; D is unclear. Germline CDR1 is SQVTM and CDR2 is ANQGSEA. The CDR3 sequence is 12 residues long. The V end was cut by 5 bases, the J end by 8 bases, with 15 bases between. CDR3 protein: CSVSPSGAGYTF. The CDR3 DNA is TGCAGCGTTTCTCCCTCGGGCGCCGGCTACACCTTC.

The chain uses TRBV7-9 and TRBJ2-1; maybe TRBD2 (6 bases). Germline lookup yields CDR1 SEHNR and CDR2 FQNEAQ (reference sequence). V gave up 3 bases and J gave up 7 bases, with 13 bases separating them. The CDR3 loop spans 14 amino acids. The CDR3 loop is CASSLRVGGNEQFF. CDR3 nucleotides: TGTGCCAGCAGCTTGAGGGTCGGGGGTAATGAGCAGTTCTTC.

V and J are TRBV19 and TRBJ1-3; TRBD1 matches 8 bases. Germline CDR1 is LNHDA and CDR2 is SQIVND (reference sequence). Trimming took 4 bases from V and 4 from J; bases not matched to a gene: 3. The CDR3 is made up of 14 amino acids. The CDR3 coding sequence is TGTGCCAGTAGTACTGGACAGGGAGGAAACACCATATATTTT. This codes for CASSTGQGGNTIYF. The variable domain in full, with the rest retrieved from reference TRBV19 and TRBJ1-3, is DGGITQSPKYLFRKEGQNVTLSCEQNLNHDAMYWYRQDPGQGLRLIYYSQIVNDFQKGDIAEGYSVSREKKESFPLTVTSAQKNPTAFYLCASSTGQGGNTIYFGEGSWLTVV.

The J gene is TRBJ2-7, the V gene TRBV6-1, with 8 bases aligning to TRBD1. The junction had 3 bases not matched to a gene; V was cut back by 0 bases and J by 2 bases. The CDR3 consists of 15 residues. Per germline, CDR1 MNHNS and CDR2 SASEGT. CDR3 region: CASSEAGQAAYEQYF. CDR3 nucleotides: TGTGCCAGCAGTGAAGCGGGACAGGCAGCCTACGAGCAGTACTTC.

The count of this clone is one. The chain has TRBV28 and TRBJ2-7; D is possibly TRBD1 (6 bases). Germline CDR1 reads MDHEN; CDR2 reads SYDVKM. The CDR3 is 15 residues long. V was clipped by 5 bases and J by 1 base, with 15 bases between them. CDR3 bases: TGTGCCAGCAGTCATGAAATGGGGGCGTCCTACGAGCAGTACTTC. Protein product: CASSHEMGASYEQYF.

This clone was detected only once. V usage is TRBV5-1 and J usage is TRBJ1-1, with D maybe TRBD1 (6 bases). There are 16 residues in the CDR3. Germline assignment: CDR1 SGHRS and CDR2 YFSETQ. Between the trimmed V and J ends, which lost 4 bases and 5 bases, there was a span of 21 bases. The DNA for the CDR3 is TGCGCCAGCAGCCCGGCAGCGGGGGCTTCGAGGACTGAAGCTTTCTTT. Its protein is CASSPAAGASRTEAFF.